This T cell receptor (beta chain) was captured in a study of T cell responses to AZD1222 COVID-19 vaccine. Whole-study context: Pooling covered second doses at about 4 or about 12 weeks.

This clone occurred once. Its cognate antigen is unknown. Generated by immunoSEQ multiplex PCR, the TCRdb table keeps only in-frame clones and is missing some. This sample carries 25,000 to 35,000 clones, over 90% of them seen once, and the ten largest clones take 8.1%. V was clipped by 5 bases and J by 0 bases, with 11 bases between them. Germline V gene lookup returns CDR1 SGHTA and CDR2 FQGNSA. The CDR3 totals 15 residues. Broader study findings: Among the donors, most were white British and more were female, and clonal diversity was possibly underestimated. Repertoire collection took place solely once the T cell response had peaked. CD4 TCRs linked to vaccination spanned spike, dominating at 160-218 and 743-854.

The receptor was derived from an adult in good health. V usage is TRBV7-2 and J usage is TRBJ1-3, with D unresolved. This material consisted of peripheral blood, taken on day 0 of AZD1222 vaccination. The CDR3 loop is CASSLRAISGNTIYF. The CDR3, as DNA: TGTGCCAGCAGCCTCCGGGCCATCTCTGGAAACACCATATATTTT.